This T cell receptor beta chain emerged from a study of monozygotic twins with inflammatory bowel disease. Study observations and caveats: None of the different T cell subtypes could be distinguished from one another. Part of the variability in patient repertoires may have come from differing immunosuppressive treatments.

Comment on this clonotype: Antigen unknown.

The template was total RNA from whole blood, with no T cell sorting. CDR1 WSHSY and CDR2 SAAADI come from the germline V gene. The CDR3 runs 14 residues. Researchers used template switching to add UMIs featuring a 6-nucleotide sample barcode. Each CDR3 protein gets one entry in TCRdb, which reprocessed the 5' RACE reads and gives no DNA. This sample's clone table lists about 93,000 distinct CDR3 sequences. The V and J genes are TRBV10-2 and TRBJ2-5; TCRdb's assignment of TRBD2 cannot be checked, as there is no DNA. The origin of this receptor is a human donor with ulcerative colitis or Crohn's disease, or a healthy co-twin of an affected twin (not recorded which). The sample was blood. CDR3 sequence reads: CASSDLGTQETQYF.